The text below deals with one TCR beta chain. Its antigen remains unknown. The germline gives CDR1 LGHNA, CDR2 YNFKEQ. There are 16 residues in the CDR3. V lost 3 bases, J lost 0 bases, and 13 bases lay in between. Primers used in a second PCR of roughly 7 to 11 cycles were a sample-barcoded 5' primer and a J-beta primer mix. Using its own MiXCR run on the 5' RACE reads, TCRdb lists one record per CDR3 protein. The data hold about 1.8 million distinct CDR3 sequences, with roughly 50% observed a single time. The data belong to a study of blood T cells in healthy people across ages. Whole-study findings and limits: A greater number of naive CD4+ cells and higher diversity distinguished long-lived donors from aged donors.

The V and J genes are TRBV4-2 and TRBJ2-3; D is uncertain. Sequenced: blood. This clonotype was sampled from a woman in her thirties or forties in good health. The chain's CDR3 is CASSHNPPPSTDTQYF. The CDR3 DNA reads as TGTGCCAGCAGCCACAACCCCCCACCTAGCACAGATACGCAGTATTTT.